One and the same sample provided the 27 T cell receptor beta chains below, sequenced in a study of CD8+ T cells in alopecia areata. CD4+ cells of roughly five patients were further sorted as CD25+CD127-. Sequencing relied on a cDNA template that was reverse transcribed from extracted RNA. Libraries were prepared by immunoSEQ multiplex PCR; TCRdb keeps only in-frame clonotypes and omits some of them. The table has 30,000 to 45,000 clones, nearly 55% seen once. Sequencing was done on a sample of CD4+ Tregs sorted from blood. The receptor source for this set is a human donor with alopecia areata.

In this sample, this clone turned up once. The chain has TRBV7-2 and TRBJ2-5, with 9 bases lining up with TRBD2. The CDR3 contains 15 residues. The J segment lost 0 bases and the V segment lost 5 bases, leaving 4 bases of the junction unmatched. Germline V gene sequence: CDR1 SGHTA, CDR2 FQGNSA. CDR3 coding DNA: TGTGCCAGCAGCCCTCGACTAGCGGACCAAGAGACCCAGTACTTC. Encoded protein: CASSPRLADQETQYF.

This rearrangement joins TRBV28 to TRBJ2-5; D unclear. Trimming left V 8 bases short and J 3 bases short, with 7 bases between. The CDR3 is 11 amino acids. Germline-derived CDR1 and CDR2 are MDHEN and SYDVKM. The CDR3 sequence: CASSEKETQYF. In DNA form, the CDR3 reads TGTGCCAGCTCAGAAAAAGAGACCCAGTACTTC. The variable domain in full, completed from reference TRBV28 and TRBJ2-5, reads DVKVTQSSRYLVKRTGEKVFLECVQDMDHENMFWYRQDPGLGLRLIYFSYDVKMKEKGDIPEGYSVSREKKERFSLILESASTNQTSMYLCASSEKETQYFGPGTRLLVL.

J is TRBJ2-7 and V is TRBV19; weak D call: TRBD1 (5 bases). This CDR3 is 15 amino acids long. V was shortened by 6 bases and J by 4 bases, with 19 bases between the two germline ends. Germline loops: CDR1 LNHDA, CDR2 SQIVND (reference sequence). The CDR3 coding sequence is TGTGCCAGTAGCCAGACAGCACTACGGCCGTACGAGCAGTACTTC. Translation gives CASSQTALRPYEQYF.

This clone was counted only a few times. This chain uses TRBV29-1 with TRBJ2-7; D perhaps matches TRBD1 (7 bases). CDR3 length: 13 amino acids. V lost 0 bases and J lost 4, with 10 bases in between. Germline loops: CDR1 SQVTM, CDR2 ANQGSEA. The DNA for the CDR3 is TGCAGCGTTGAAGAGGCAGGGGGGTACGAGCAGTACTTC. The encoded protein is CSVEEAGGYEQYF.

V and J are TRBV4-3 and TRBJ1-5; D gene unclear. The CDR3 extends over 15 amino acids. The germline V gene has CDR1 LGHNA and CDR2 YSLEER. V lost 3 bases and J 1 base, leaving 10 bases between the germline ends. The CDR3 loop is CASSHSLQSNQPQHF. The CDR3, as DNA: TGCGCCAGCAGCCATAGCCTTCAGAGCAATCAGCCCCAGCATTTT.

The chain is built from TRBV28 and TRBJ2-3; 9 bases are a match to TRBD1. J gave up 8 bases and V 7 bases, and 13 bases lay outside the gene matches. Germline V lookup: CDR1 MDHEN, CDR2 SYDVKM. The CDR3 spans 15 residues. CDR3 protein: CASTYGTGLILTQYF. DNA for the CDR3: TGTGCCAGCACCTACGGGACAGGGCTAATCCTTACGCAGTATTTT.

The chain employs TRBV6-5 and TRBJ2-7, with 7 bases lining up with TRBD2. With V trimmed by 5 bases and J by 2 bases, 6 bases remained unmatched. CDR1 and CDR2 (germline): MNHEY, SVGAGI. The length of the CDR3 is 14 residues. CDR3 residues: CASSVRGGPYEQYF. The DNA of the CDR3 is TGTGCCAGCAGTGTCCGGGGAGGGCCCTACGAGCAGTACTTC.

The chain links TRBV18 to TRBJ2-5; 7 nucleotides match TRBD1. The CDR3 loop spans 14 amino acids. CDR1 KGHSH and CDR2 LQKENI come from the germline V gene. The ends lost 3 bases at V and 0 bases at J; junction bases unmatched: 1. The CDR3 sequence: CASSPGQYQETQYF. The CDR3 coding sequence is TGTGCCAGCTCACCGGGACAGTACCAAGAGACCCAGTACTTC.

The chain links TRBV10-1 to TRBJ1-1; D might be TRBD1 (5 bases). The CDR3 spans 16 residues. Trimming pared 3 bases from V and 3 bases from J, leaving 17 bases between. The germline gives CDR1 WNHNN, CDR2 SYGVQD (reference sequence). CDR3 DNA sequence: TGCGCCAGCAGTGATGGTTTCGGCGGGGGAGACACTGAAGCTTTCTTT. Its protein is CASSDGFGGGDTEAFF.

This clone has only a few counts. The chain has TRBV7-2 and TRBJ2-4; D uncertain. Trimming removed 5 bases at V and 1 base at J, with 15 bases between. Germline V CDR1 and CDR2: SGHTA, FQGNSA. The CDR3 sequence is 16 residues long. The CDR3 protein is CASSRGPEYAKNIQYF. In DNA form, the CDR3 reads TGTGCCAGCAGCCGAGGCCCGGAGTACGCCAAAAACATTCAGTACTTC.

This clone appeared a single time. The rearrangement uses TRBV5-4 and TRBJ1-1; D remains unclear. In germline, CDR1 is SGHNT, CDR2 YYREEE (reference sequence). V was cut by 7 bases and J by 1 base, with 11 bases left in between. The CDR3 has 13 amino acids. The CDR3 is CASRGPTNTEAFF. The CDR3, as DNA: TGTGCCAGCCGCGGACCGACGAACACTGAAGCTTTCTTT.

As regards this clone: Germline is not matched at one junction end, which may reflect a read error. The gene calls are TRBV7-3 and TRBJ2-3; D gene unclear. The CDR3 spans 11 residues. Germline CDR1 and CDR2: SGHTA and FQGTGA. CDR3: CASSLTDTQYF. CDR3 nucleotide sequence: TGTGCCAGCAGCCTAACCGATACGCAGTATTTT.

The chain links TRBV4-1 to TRBJ1-2; no clear D gene. Trimming pared 3 bases from V and 4 bases from J, leaving 21 bases between. In germline, CDR1 is MGHRA, CDR2 YSYEKL. The CDR3 covers 17 residues. The chain's CDR3 is CASSHKDPLGVGYGYTF. The CDR3 DNA is TGCGCCAGCAGCCACAAAGACCCCCTCGGGGTGGGCTATGGCTACACCTTC.

CDR3 amino acids: CASSLGQGGTYEQYF. CDR3 bases: TGTGCCAGCAGTTTGGGACAGGGGGGCACCTACGAGCAGTACTTC. This chain connects TRBV28 to TRBJ2-7; 11 bases line up with TRBD1. From germline, CDR1 is MDHEN and CDR2 SYDVKM. This CDR3 region has 15 residues. Unmatched junction bases numbered 3, after V lost 3 bases and J lost 2 bases.

The chain couples TRBV28 to TRBJ2-1, with 9 bases lining up with TRBD2. The CDR3 runs 16 residues. Per germline, CDR1 MDHEN and CDR2 SYDVKM. Losses at the gene ends were 6 bases for V and 0 bases for J; bases not matched to a gene: 6. The DNA for the CDR3 is TGTGCCAGCAGCCTGAGCGGGAGGTCCTCCTACAATGAGCAGTTCTTC. It specifies CASSLSGRSSYNEQFF.

The gene calls are TRBV4-1 and TRBJ2-7; 9 nucleotides match TRBD2. V lost 0 bases and J lost 5; bases outside the gene matches: 11. Germline V CDR1 and CDR2: MGHRA, YSYEKL. CDR3 size: 17 residues. The CDR3 spells CASSQDPRGLALDEQYF. The CDR3 coding sequence is TGCGCCAGCAGCCAAGATCCTAGGGGACTAGCTCTAGACGAGCAGTACTTC.

The sample holds a few counts of this clone. The gene calls are TRBV20-1 and TRBJ2-7; no definite D call. This CDR3 has 11 amino acids. Trimming removed 4 bases at V and 2 bases at J, with 6 bases between. The germline gives CDR1 DFQATT, CDR2 SNEGSKA (reference sequence). The CDR3 loop reads CSANGPYEQYF. CDR3 nucleotides: TGCAGTGCTAATGGGCCCTACGAGCAGTACTTC.

The chain links TRBV5-1 to TRBJ2-7, with D uncertain. Germline V gene sequence: CDR1 SGHRS, CDR2 YFSETQ. V lost 0 bases to trimming and J lost 5 bases, with 12 bases between them. The CDR3 spans 14 residues. CDR3 region: CASSLDIGRNEQYF. As DNA, the CDR3 is TGCGCCAGCAGCTTGGACATCGGCCGGAACGAGCAGTACTTC. Variable domain in full (rest from reference TRBV5-1 and TRBJ2-7): KAGVTQTPRYLIKTRGQQVTLSCSPISGHRSVSWYQQTPGQGLQFLFEYFSETQRNKGNFPGRFSGRQFSNSRSEMNVSTLELGDSALYLCASSLDIGRNEQYFGPGTRLTVT.

This clone was seen more than once but under ten times. The chain is built from TRBV27 and TRBJ2-1, with TRBD2 identical over 8 bases. The CDR3 covers 19 residues. Trimming at V came to 6 bases and at J to 4 bases, leaving 20 bases not matched to a gene. CDR1 and CDR2 (germline): MNHEY, SMNVEV (reference sequence). The CDR3 is CASSSSGIGGAGVYNEQFF. DNA of the CDR3: TGTGCCAGCAGCAGTAGCGGGATTGGAGGGGCGGGGGTTTACAATGAGCAGTTCTTC.

The genes are TRBV6-6 and TRBJ1-5, with 9 positions matching TRBD1. The CDR3 is 16 amino acids. Trimming cost V 2 bases and J 1 base; bases outside gene matches: 3. Looked up from germline, CDR1 is MNHNY and CDR2 is SVGAGI (reference sequence). The CDR3 is CASSYGTGQSNQPQHF. In nucleotides, the CDR3 is TGTGCCAGCAGTTACGGGACAGGGCAAAGCAATCAGCCCCAGCATTTT.

This chain connects TRBV20-1 to TRBJ2-1, with no clear D. Trimming pared 7 bases from V and 6 bases from J, leaving 10 bases between. Germline values: CDR1 DFQATT, CDR2 SNEGSKA (reference sequence). There are 11 residues in the CDR3. The CDR3 sequence: CSVSDTNEQFF. CDR3 coding DNA: TGCAGTGTTTCCGACACCAATGAGCAGTTCTTC.

CDR3 region: CASSPEGGRRELFF. Written as DNA, the CDR3 is TGTGCCAGCAGCCCCGAGGGGGGGCGAAGGGAGCTGTTTTTT. This sequence joins TRBV7-9 and TRBJ2-2, with D maybe TRBD2 (7 bases). CDR3 length: 14 amino acids. Germline lookup yields CDR1 SEHNR and CDR2 FQNEAQ (reference sequence). With 5 bases removed from V and 9 bases from J, the gap between germline ends came to 16 bases. Combining the CDR3 with reference TRBV7-9 and TRBJ2-2 gives the whole variable domain DTGVSQNPRHKITKRGQNVTFRCDPISEHNRLYWYRQTLGQGPEFLTYFQNEAQLEKSRLLSDRFSAERPKGSFSTLEIQRTEQGDSAMYLCASSPEGGRRELFFGEGSRLTVL.

This clone was picked up a small number of times. This chain uses TRBV2 with TRBJ1-2; D is undetermined. The CDR3 has 11 residues. The germline V gene encodes CDR1 SNHLY and CDR2 FYNNEI. The germline V and J ends were trimmed by 7 bases and 3 bases, with 6 bases remaining between them. The CDR3, as DNA: TGTGCCAGCATCTACCACTATGGCTACACCTTC. Translated: CASIYHYGYTF.

This rearrangement joins TRBV5-1 to TRBJ1-5; TRBD1 might be the D (6 bases). This CDR3 is 14 amino acids long. With 2 bases removed from V and 5 bases from J, the gap between germline ends came to 11 bases. Germline-derived CDR1 and CDR2 are SGHRS and YFSETQ. Here the CDR3 reads CASSFGGWDQPQHF. CDR3 bases: TGCGCCAGCAGCTTCGGGGGCTGGGATCAGCCCCAGCATTTT.

V is TRBV7-8 and J is TRBJ2-1; D unresolved. The germline CDR1 and CDR2 sequences are SGHVS and FQNEAQ. The CDR3 covers 13 residues. With 5 bases removed from V and 4 bases from J, the gap between germline ends came to 9 bases. DNA of the CDR3: TGTGCCAGCAGCCGCACACTATACAATGAGCAGTTCTTC. As protein: CASSRTLYNEQFF.

This clone has only a few counts. The chain couples TRBV28 to TRBJ2-2; weak D call: TRBD1 (6 bases). Germline V gives CDR1 MDHEN, CDR2 SYDVKM. Deletions cut 10 bases from V and 9 bases from J, with 15 bases between. The CDR3 has 12 amino acids. The CDR3 coding sequence is TGTGCCACTCAACAGGGAAGTAGGGAGCTGTTTTTT. Translating gives CATQQGSRELFF.

This chain uses TRBV7-2 with TRBJ2-3; perhaps D is TRBD1 or TRBD2 (5 bases each). This CDR3 has 15 residues. Trimming took 7 bases from V and 5 from J, leaving 19 bases between them. Germline loops: CDR1 SGHTA, CDR2 FQGNSA. CDR3 loop: CASIVSQGREDTQYF. DNA of the CDR3: TGTGCCAGCATCGTTAGTCAGGGACGGGAAGATACGCAGTATTTT.